The next 4 T cell receptor beta chains were all read from a single sample in a study of blood T cell repertoires in COVID-19. Profiling relied on immunoSEQ multiplex PCR, and the TCRdb table lists in-frame clones only, not all of them. The sample includes roughly 200,000 clones, around 90% of them seen just once. Material for sequencing was PBMCs or T cells enriched from blood (not recorded which). The receptors derive from a woman in her twenties or thirties who had recovered from COVID-19.

CDR3 sequence reads: CASQGVSGAYNEQFF. CDR3 sequence (DNA): TGTGCCAGCCAGGGGGTTAGCGGAGCCTACAATGAGCAGTTCTTC. The V gene is TRBV6-5, the J gene TRBJ2-1; possible D gene TRBD1, 7 bases. Deletions cut 8 bases from V and 2 bases from J, with 16 bases between. CDR3 length: 15 amino acids. Per the germline V gene, CDR1 is MNHEY and CDR2 is SVGAGI.

This clone appeared once. The chain is built from TRBV7-9 and TRBJ1-6; D is possibly TRBD1 (5 bases). V lost 7 bases and J 5 bases, leaving 9 bases between the germline ends. This CDR3 is 13 amino acids long. Germline-derived CDR1 and CDR2 are SEHNR and FQNEAQ (reference sequence). The CDR3 coding sequence is TGTGCCAGCACCCCGGGGGATAATTCACCCCTCCACTTT. This codes for CASTPGDNSPLHF.

This chain joins TRBV7-3 and TRBJ2-7; the match to TRBD1 covers 11 bases. The length of the CDR3 is 14 residues. Unmatched junction bases numbered 5, after V lost 5 bases and J lost 5 bases. CDR1 is SGHTA and CDR2 is FQGTGA in the germline V gene. CDR3 sequence: CASSRGQGENEQYF. DNA of the CDR3: TGTGCCAGCAGCCGGGGACAGGGGGAGAACGAGCAGTACTTC. Full variable domain (rest looked up from reference TRBV7-3 and TRBJ2-7): GAGVSQTPSNKVTEKGKYVELRCDPISGHTALYWYRQSLGQGPEFLIYFQGTGAADDSGLPNDRFFAVRPEGSVSTLKIQRTERGDSAVYLCASSRGQGENEQYFGPGTRLTVT.

The V call is TRBV12-5, the J call TRBJ2-3; the D is unclear. CDR1 and CDR2 from the germline V gene are LGHNT and FRNRAP. Trimming took off 11 bases at V and 0 bases at J, with 9 bases between the two ends. CDR3 length: 12 residues. In DNA form, the CDR3 reads TGTGCTCTAGAAGGTAGCACAGATACGCAGTATTTT. Translating gives CALEGSTDTQYF.